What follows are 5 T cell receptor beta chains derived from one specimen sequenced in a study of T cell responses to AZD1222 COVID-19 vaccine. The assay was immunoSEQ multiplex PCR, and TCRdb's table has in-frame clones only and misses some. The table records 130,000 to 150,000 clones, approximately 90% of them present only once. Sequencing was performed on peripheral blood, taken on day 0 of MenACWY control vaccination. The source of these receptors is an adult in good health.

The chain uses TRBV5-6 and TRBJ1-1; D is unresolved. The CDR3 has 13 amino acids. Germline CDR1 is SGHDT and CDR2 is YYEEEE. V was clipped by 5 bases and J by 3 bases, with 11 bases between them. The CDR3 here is CASRKVADTEAFF. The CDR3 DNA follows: TGTGCCAGCAGGAAGGTGGCAGACACTGAAGCTTTCTTT.

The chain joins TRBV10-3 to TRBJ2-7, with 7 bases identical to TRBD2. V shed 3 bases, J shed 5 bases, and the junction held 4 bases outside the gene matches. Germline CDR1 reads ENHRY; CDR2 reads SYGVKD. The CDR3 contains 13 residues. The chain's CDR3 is CAISDGRDHEQYF. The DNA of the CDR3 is TGTGCCATCAGTGATGGGAGGGACCACGAGCAGTACTTC.

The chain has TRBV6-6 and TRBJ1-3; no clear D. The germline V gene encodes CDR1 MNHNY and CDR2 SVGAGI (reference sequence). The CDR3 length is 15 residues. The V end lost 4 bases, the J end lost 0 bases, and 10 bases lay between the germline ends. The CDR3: CASSLGRSSGNTIYF. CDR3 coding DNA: TGTGCCAGCAGTTTGGGTCGGAGCTCTGGAAACACCATATATTTT.

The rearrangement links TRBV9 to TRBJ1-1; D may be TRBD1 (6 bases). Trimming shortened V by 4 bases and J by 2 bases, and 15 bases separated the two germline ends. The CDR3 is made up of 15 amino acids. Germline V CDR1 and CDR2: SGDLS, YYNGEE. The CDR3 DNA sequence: TGTGCCAGCAGCCCCCGTACAGGGACAAACACTGAAGCTTTCTTT. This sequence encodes CASSPRTGTNTEAFF.

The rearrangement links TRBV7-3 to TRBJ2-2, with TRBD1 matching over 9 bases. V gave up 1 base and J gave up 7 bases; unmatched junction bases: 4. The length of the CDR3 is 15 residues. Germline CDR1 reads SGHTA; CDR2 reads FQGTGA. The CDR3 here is CASSLKGQGHGELFF. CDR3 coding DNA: TGTGCCAGCAGCTTAAAGGGACAGGGTCACGGGGAGCTGTTTTTT.